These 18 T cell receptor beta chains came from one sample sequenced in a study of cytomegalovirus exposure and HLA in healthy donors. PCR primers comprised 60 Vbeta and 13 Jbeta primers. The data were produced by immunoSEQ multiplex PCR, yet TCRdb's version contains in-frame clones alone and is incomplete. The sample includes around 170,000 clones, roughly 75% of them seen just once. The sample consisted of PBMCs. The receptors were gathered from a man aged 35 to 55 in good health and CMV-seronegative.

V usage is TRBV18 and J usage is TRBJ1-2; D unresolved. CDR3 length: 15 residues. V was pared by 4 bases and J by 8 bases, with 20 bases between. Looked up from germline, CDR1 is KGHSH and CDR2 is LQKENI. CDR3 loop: CASSLTDKFYGGYTF. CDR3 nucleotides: TGTGCCAGCTCACTTACCGACAAATTCTATGGCGGCTACACCTTC.

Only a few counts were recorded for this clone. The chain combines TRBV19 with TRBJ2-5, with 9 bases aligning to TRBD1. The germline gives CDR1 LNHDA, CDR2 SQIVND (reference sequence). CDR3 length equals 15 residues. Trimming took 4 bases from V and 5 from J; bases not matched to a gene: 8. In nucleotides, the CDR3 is TGTGCCAGTAGTACCGGGACAGGGCTAGGGGAGACCCAGTACTTC. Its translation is CASSTGTGLGETQYF.

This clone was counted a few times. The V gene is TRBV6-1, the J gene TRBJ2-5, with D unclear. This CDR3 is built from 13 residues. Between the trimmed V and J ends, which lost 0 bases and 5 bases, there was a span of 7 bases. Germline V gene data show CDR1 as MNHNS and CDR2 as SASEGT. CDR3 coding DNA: TGTGCCAGCAGTGAAGCCGGTTGGGAGACCCAGTACTTC. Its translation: CASSEAGWETQYF.

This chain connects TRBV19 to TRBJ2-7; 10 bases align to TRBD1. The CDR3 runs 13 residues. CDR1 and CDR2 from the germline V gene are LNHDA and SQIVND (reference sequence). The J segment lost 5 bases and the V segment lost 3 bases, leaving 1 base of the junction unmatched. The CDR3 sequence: CASSIGQGDEQYF. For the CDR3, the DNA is TGTGCCAGTAGTATTGGACAGGGGGACGAGCAGTACTTC.

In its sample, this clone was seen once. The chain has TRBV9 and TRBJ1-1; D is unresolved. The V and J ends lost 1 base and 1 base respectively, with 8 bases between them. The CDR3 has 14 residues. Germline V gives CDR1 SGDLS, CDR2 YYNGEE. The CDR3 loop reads CASSVNSANTEAFF. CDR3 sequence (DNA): TGTGCCAGCAGCGTAAACTCCGCGAACACTGAAGCTTTCTTT.

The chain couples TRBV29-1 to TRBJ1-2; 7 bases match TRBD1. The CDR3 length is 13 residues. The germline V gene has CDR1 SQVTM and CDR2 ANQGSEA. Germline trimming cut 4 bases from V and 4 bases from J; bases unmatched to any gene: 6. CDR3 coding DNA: TGCAGCGTTGGGACAGGACTAACCTATGGCTACACCTTC. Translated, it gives CSVGTGLTYGYTF.

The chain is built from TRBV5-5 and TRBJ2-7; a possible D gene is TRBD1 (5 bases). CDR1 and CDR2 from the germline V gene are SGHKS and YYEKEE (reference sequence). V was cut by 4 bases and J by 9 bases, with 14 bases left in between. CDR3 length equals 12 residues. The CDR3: CASSESGAGQYF. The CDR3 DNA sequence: TGTGCCAGCAGCGAAAGTGGGGCTGGGCAGTACTTC.

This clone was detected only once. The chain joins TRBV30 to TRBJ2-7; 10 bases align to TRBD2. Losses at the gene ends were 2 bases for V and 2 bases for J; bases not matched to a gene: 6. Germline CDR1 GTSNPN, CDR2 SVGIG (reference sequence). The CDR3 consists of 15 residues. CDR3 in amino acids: CAWSPSGSGTYEQYF. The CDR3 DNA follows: TGTGCCTGGAGTCCTAGCGGGAGTGGAACCTACGAGCAGTACTTC.

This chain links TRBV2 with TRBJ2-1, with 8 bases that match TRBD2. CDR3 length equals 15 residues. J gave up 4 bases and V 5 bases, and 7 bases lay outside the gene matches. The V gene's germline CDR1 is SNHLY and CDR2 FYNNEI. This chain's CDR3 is CASSLAGGPYNEQFF. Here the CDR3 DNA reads TGTGCCAGCAGTCTGGCGGGAGGCCCTTACAATGAGCAGTTCTTC.

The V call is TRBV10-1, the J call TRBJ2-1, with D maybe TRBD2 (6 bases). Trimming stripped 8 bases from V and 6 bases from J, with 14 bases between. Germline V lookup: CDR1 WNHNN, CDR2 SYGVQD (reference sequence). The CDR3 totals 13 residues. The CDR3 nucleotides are TGCGCCAGCTCGGGTAGCGGATCCAATGAGCAGTTCTTC. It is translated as CASSGSGSNEQFF.

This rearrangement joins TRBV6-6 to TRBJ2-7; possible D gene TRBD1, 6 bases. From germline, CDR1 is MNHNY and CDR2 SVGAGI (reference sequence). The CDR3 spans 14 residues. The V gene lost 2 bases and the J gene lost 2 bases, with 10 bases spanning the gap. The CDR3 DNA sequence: TGTGCCAGCAGTTACCTGGGACAAACCTACGAGCAGTACTTC. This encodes CASSYLGQTYEQYF.

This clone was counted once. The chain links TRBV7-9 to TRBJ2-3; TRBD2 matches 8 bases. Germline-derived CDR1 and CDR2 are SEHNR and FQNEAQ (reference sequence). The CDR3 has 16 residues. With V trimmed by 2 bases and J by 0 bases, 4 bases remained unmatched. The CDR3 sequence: CASSLWREVSTDTQYF. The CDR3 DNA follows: TGTGCCAGCAGCTTATGGCGGGAGGTTAGCACAGATACGCAGTATTTT.

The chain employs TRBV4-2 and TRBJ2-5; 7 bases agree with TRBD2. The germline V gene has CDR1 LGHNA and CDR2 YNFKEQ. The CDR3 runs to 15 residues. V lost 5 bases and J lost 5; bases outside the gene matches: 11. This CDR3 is CASSGASGKSETQYF. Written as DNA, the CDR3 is TGTGCCAGCAGCGGGGCCAGCGGGAAGTCGGAGACCCAGTACTTC.

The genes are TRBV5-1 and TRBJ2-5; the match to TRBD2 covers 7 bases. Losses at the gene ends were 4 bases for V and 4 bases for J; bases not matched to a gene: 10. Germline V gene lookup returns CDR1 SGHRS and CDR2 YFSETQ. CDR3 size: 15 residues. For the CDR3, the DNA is TGCGCCAGCAGCCGGATCGCCGGGACTACAGAGACCCAGTACTTC. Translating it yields CASSRIAGTTETQYF. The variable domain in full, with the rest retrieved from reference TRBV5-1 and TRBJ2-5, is KAGVTQTPRYLIKTRGQQVTLSCSPISGHRSVSWYQQTPGQGLQFLFEYFSETQRNKGNFPGRFSGRQFSNSRSEMNVSTLELGDSALYLCASSRIAGTTETQYFGPGTRLLVL.

Here the CDR3 DNA reads TGTGCCACCGGGGGTGGGATTGGAAACACCATATATTTT. Residues: CATGGGIGNTIYF. V gene TRBV19 combines with J gene TRBJ1-3, with D possibly being TRBD1 (5 bases). Germline V lookup: CDR1 LNHDA, CDR2 SQIVND (reference sequence). The CDR3 totals 13 residues. Trimming stripped 10 bases from V and 3 bases from J, with 13 bases between.

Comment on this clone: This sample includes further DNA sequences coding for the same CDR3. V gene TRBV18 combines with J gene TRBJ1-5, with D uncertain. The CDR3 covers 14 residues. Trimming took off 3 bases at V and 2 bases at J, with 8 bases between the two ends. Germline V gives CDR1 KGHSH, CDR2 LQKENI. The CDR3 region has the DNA TGTGCCAGCTCACCGCCCGGGGGCAATCAGCCCCAGCATTTT. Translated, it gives CASSPPGGNQPQHF.

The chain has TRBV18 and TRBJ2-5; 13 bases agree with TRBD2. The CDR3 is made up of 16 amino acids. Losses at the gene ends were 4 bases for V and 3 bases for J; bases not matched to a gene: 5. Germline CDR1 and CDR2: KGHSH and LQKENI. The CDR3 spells CASSLVGLAGEETQYF. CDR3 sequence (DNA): TGTGCCAGCTCACTCGTTGGACTAGCGGGAGAAGAGACCCAGTACTTC.

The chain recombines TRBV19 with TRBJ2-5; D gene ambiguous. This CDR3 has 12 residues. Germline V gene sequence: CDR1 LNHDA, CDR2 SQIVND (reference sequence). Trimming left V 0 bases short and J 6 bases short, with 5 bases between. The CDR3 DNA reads TGTGCCAGTAGTATAGATCAGAAGACCCAGTACTTC. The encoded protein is CASSIDQKTQYF. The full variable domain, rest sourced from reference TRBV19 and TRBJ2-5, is DGGITQSPKYLFRKEGQNVTLSCEQNLNHDAMYWYRQDPGQGLRLIYYSQIVNDFQKGDIAEGYSVSREKKESFPLTVTSAQKNPTAFYLCASSIDQKTQYFGPGTRLLVL.